One and the same sample provided the 23 T cell receptor beta chains below, sequenced in a study of human T cells and chemical hapten exposure. Time point denoted: patch test 1, 2 weeks after DPC sensitization. Documented treatment: therapeutic diphenylcyclopropenone sensitization with weekly scalp DPC. TCRdb analysed the RACE reads with MiXCR anew, one entry per CDR3 protein. Here the sample spans 350,000 or so distinct CDR3 sequences, approximately 6.3% being singletons. The starting material was whole blood, obtained in connection with sensitization to the hapten diphenylcyclopropenone (DPC). The receptor source for this set is a woman aged 18-29 years with alopecia areata. Some clones in this sample may be carry-over from other donors' samples.

This chain connects TRBV20-1 to TRBJ1-5; a possible D gene is TRBD1 (6 bases). Trimming removed 3 bases at V and 6 bases at J, with 9 bases between. The V gene's germline CDR1 is DFQATT and CDR2 SNEGSKA (reference sequence). The CDR3 is 12 amino acids. The CDR3 spells CSARGHPQPQHF. In DNA, the CDR3 is TGCAGTGCTAGGGGACATCCTCAGCCCCAGCATTTT.

This rearrangement joins TRBV7-2 to TRBJ2-4; 9 positions agree with TRBD2. This CDR3 comprises 18 residues. J lost 2 bases, V lost 2 bases, and 10 bases had no gene match. The germline CDR1 and CDR2 sequences are SGHTA and FQGNSA. The CDR3 region has the DNA TGTGCCAGCAGCTTATATCGAACTAGCGGGTTTACCAAAAACATTCAGTACTTC. Its protein is CASSLYRTSGFTKNIQYF.

This clonotype has a count of ten or more. Here the CDR3 DNA reads TGTGCCAGCAGTTACGGCGGCTATGGCTACACCTTC. This sequence encodes CASSYGGYGYTF. The chain links TRBV6-2 or TRBV6-3 to TRBJ1-2; D is undetermined. Per germline, CDR1 MNHEY and CDR2 SVGEGT. The CDR3 has 12 amino acids. Between the trimmed V and J ends, which lost 2 bases and 4 bases, there was a span of 5 bases.

This clonotype was observed a handful of times. The chain joins TRBV7-2 to TRBJ2-3, with TRBD2 matching 10 bases. Per the germline V gene, CDR1 is SGHTA and CDR2 is FQGNSA. The CDR3 loop spans 14 amino acids. Losses at the gene ends were 1 base for V and 11 bases for J; bases not matched to a gene: 6. CDR3 loop: CASSLGVAGGVQYF. CDR3 DNA sequence: TGTGCCAGCAGCTTAGGGGTAGCGGGGGGAGTGCAGTATTTT.

Many counts were recorded for this clonotype. This chain links TRBV6-1 with TRBJ2-1; 14 positions match TRBD2. V dropped 5 bases and J dropped 3; count of bases not matched to a gene: 9. The CDR3 length is 18 residues. CDR1 and CDR2 (germline): MNHNS, SASEGT. CDR3 region: CASSRKGLAGDLYNEQFF. CDR3 coding DNA: TGTGCCAGCAGTCGCAAGGGACTAGCGGGGGACCTCTACAATGAGCAGTTCTTC.

The J gene is TRBJ2-7, the V gene TRBV2; D tentatively fits TRBD1 or TRBD2 (5 bases each). The germline V gene has CDR1 SNHLY and CDR2 FYNNEI. This CDR3 is 15 amino acids long. With 3 bases removed from V and 0 bases from J, the gap between germline ends came to 12 bases. CDR3 DNA sequence: TGTGCCAGCAGTGATCGGGGCCTGAGCTCCTACGAGCAGTACTTC. This encodes CASSDRGLSSYEQYF.

This clonotype appeared many times. The chain employs TRBV28 and TRBJ2-7, with TRBD1 matching over 10 bases. Germline CDR1 is MDHEN and CDR2 is SYDVKM. The CDR3 has 14 residues. V lost 6 bases to trimming and J lost 3 bases; unmatched junction nucleotides: 5. The CDR3 coding sequence is TGTGCCAGCAGCTTAAGGACAGGGGGCTACGAGCAGTACTTC. Amino acids: CASSLRTGGYEQYF.

In its sample, this clonotype was seen many times. Its ends do not fully match the called genes, so a read error is possible. The genes are TRBV3-1 and TRBJ2-7; D gene uncertain. The CDR3 covers 13 residues. Per the germline V gene, CDR1 is LGHDT and CDR2 is YNNKEL (reference sequence). The CDR3 DNA is TGTGCCAGCAGCCAAGATAAGATTTCTGCTCCGGGTTTC. This sequence encodes CASSQDKISAPGF.

The V and J genes are TRBV9 and TRBJ2-1; the D is unclear. Per the germline V gene, CDR1 is SGDLS and CDR2 is YYNGEE. V gave up 3 bases and J gave up 5 bases, with 12 bases separating them. CDR3 length: 14 residues. The CDR3 bases are TGTGCCAGCAGCGCCTACCTGGGTAACAATGAGCAGTTCTTC. The encoded protein is CASSAYLGNNEQFF.

In its sample, this clonotype was seen many times. The chain uses TRBV24-1 and TRBJ2-3; 8 nucleotides match TRBD1. V shed 7 bases and J 0 bases; nucleotides not matched to a gene: 5. Germline CDR1 reads KGHDR; CDR2 reads SFDVKD. The length of the CDR3 is 15 residues. In DNA form, the CDR3 reads TGTGCCACCAGCCGGACAGGGCCGAGCACAGATACGCAGTATTTT. Protein product: CATSRTGPSTDTQYF.

This clonotype was counted at least ten times. J is TRBJ1-6 and V is TRBV5-6; unclear D gene. The CDR3 is made up of 14 amino acids. V lost 7 bases and J 7 bases, leaving 15 bases between the germline ends. The germline CDR1 and CDR2 sequences are SGHDT and YYEEEE. The CDR3 loop is CASSIINLNSPLHF. The CDR3 bases are TGTGCCAGCTCTATAATCAACCTCAATTCACCCCTCCACTTT.

The chain joins TRBV12-3 or TRBV12-4 to TRBJ2-3; TRBD2 matches at 13 bases. Trimming took 5 bases from V and 6 from J; bases not matched to a gene: 8. The CDR3 sequence is 16 residues long. CDR3 sequence: CASSPGTSGTLDTQYF. The CDR3 DNA reads TGTGCCAGCAGTCCCGGGACTAGCGGGACCCTTGATACGCAGTATTTT.

This clonotype was detected ten times or more. V gene TRBV28 combines with J gene TRBJ2-7; D ambiguous. This CDR3 has 12 residues. V lost 6 bases, J lost 5 bases, and 11 bases lay in between. The germline gives CDR1 MDHEN, CDR2 SYDVKM. The CDR3 nucleotides read TGTGCCAGCAGCCTAAGAGGAAACGAGCAGTACTTC. Translated: CASSLRGNEQYF. Looking up the rest from reference TRBV28 and TRBJ2-7 gives the full variable domain: DVKVTQSSRYLVKRTGEKVFLECVQDMDHENMFWYRQDPGLGLRLIYFSYDVKMKEKGDIPEGYSVSREKKERFSLILESASTNQTSMYLCASSLRGNEQYFGPGTRLTVT.

This clonotype has more than one count but fewer than ten. The chain has TRBV5-4 and TRBJ1-1; TRBD1 matches at 11 bases. With 4 bases clipped from V and 1 base from J, the junction kept 6 bases outside the gene matches. The CDR3 consists of 16 residues. Per germline, CDR1 SGHNT and CDR2 YYREEE (reference sequence). CDR3 residues: CASSPGTGGWNTEAFF. The CDR3 DNA is TGTGCCAGCAGCCCCGGGACAGGGGGATGGAACACTGAAGCTTTCTTT. Based on the CDR3 plus reference TRBV5-4 and TRBJ1-1, the full variable domain is ETGVTQSPTHLIKTRGQQVTLRCSSQSGHNTVSWYQQALGQGPQFIFQYYREEENGRGNFPPRFSGLQFPNYSSELNVNALELDDSALYLCASSPGTGGWNTEAFFGQGTRLTVV.

V is TRBV3-1 and J is TRBJ1-5; no reliable D call. CDR3 length equals 14 residues. Trimming cost V 0 bases and J 4 bases, with 7 bases left between them. Germline V CDR1 and CDR2: LGHDT, YNNKEL (reference sequence). CDR3 nucleotide sequence: TGTGCCAGCAGCCAAGATACCGTAAATCAGCCCCAGCATTTT. Its protein product is CASSQDTVNQPQHF.

Only a few counts were recorded for this clonotype. The genes are TRBV10-3 and TRBJ2-7; D remains unclear. The CDR3 totals 12 residues. V lost 5 bases to trimming and J lost 1 base, with 6 bases between them. Germline values: CDR1 ENHRY, CDR2 SYGVKD. The CDR3 DNA reads as TGTGCCATCAGTCAACAATCCTACGAGCAGTACTTC. It encodes CAISQQSYEQYF.

The chain uses TRBV5-1 and TRBJ2-2; 8 nucleotides align to TRBD1. CDR1 and CDR2 (germline): SGHRS, YFSETQ. This CDR3 region has 14 residues. V was clipped by 3 bases and J by 7 bases; unmatched bases: 5. The CDR3 DNA reads TGCGCCAGCAGCTCGACAGGGGAGGTCGGGGAGCTGTTTTTT. Protein product: CASSSTGEVGELFF.

The V gene is TRBV7-9, the J gene TRBJ2-1, with a possible D match to TRBD1 (5 bases). The CDR3 totals 16 residues. V was cut by 4 bases and J by 3 bases, with 16 bases left in between. Germline V gene data show CDR1 as SEHNR and CDR2 as FQNEAQ (reference sequence). CDR3 nucleotide sequence: TGTGCCAGCAGCTCTACAGGTCTTTCTTACTACAATGAGCAGTTCTTC. Amino acid sequence: CASSSTGLSYYNEQFF. Using reference TRBV7-9 and TRBJ2-1 for the parts outside the CDR3, the full variable domain is DTGVSQNPRHKITKRGQNVTFRCDPISEHNRLYWYRQTLGQGPEFLTYFQNEAQLEKSRLLSDRFSAERPKGSFSTLEIQRTEQGDSAMYLCASSSTGLSYYNEQFFGPGTRLTVL.

This clonotype was detected ten times or more. The V and J genes are TRBV9 and TRBJ2-3, with unresolved D. Trimming took 1 base from V and 6 from J, leaving 15 bases between them. The CDR3 runs to 15 residues. Germline values: CDR1 SGDLS, CDR2 YYNGEE. CDR3 amino acids: CASSVQSQPSDTQYF. The CDR3 region has the DNA TGTGCCAGCAGCGTACAAAGCCAACCATCGGATACGCAGTATTTT.

Only a few counts were recorded for this clonotype. The rearrangement joins TRBV5-1 to TRBJ2-7; D is possibly TRBD2 (5 bases). Germline V gene data show CDR1 as SGHRS and CDR2 as YFSETQ. Between the trimmed V and J ends, which lost 4 bases and 3 bases, there was a span of 11 bases. This CDR3 comprises 13 residues. CDR3 in amino acids: CASSPDGDYEQYF. CDR3 nucleotide sequence: TGCGCCAGCAGCCCGGACGGGGACTACGAGCAGTACTTC.

This clonotype has at least ten counts. The rearrangement uses TRBV6-2 or TRBV6-3 and TRBJ2-5; tentative D call: TRBD2 (6 bases). This CDR3 is built from 15 residues. The V and J ends lost 2 bases and 5 bases respectively, with 15 bases between them. Looked up from germline, CDR1 is MNHEY and CDR2 is SVGEGT. The DNA of the CDR3 is TGTGCCAGCAGTTACCGCACCGGGGAGGCGGAGACCCAGTACTTC. Its protein is CASSYRTGEAETQYF.

This CDR3 is CATSSRARGEKLFF. CDR3 in DNA: TGTGCCACCAGCAGTCGGGCCAGAGGCGAAAAACTGTTTTTT. This chain joins TRBV15 and TRBJ1-4; D gene ambiguous. V lost 3 bases and J lost 8, with 13 bases in between. The CDR3 extends over 14 amino acids. CDR1 LNHNV and CDR2 YYDKDF come from the germline V gene (reference sequence).

The sample holds a few counts of this clonotype. Since a much larger clone is just one base distant, this may be a read error. Here the CDR3 reads CASSLSQNSPLHF. The CDR3 DNA is TGTGCCAGCAGCTTAAGCCAAAATTCACCCCTCCACTTT. This chain links TRBV7-3 with TRBJ1-6; no clear D. CDR3 length equals 13 residues. The germline V gene encodes CDR1 SGHTA and CDR2 FQGTGA. Trimming stripped 1 base from V and 7 bases from J, with 5 bases between.